This TCR gamma chain comes out of a study of gamma-delta chains in newborns, infants, children. Whole-study context: Microbial exposure reportedly drives polyclonal innate γδ T cell expansion after birth.

The CDR3 spans 13 residues. Germline CDR1 and CDR2: VINAFY and YDVSNSKD. TCRdb re-called the reads using CATT. The table has 440 or so gamma-chain clones, around two fifths seen once. About this clone: This sequence may be a read error, since a much larger clone differs from it by one base.

Material: blood. The clonotype originates from a child who was a newborn, infant or young child, either healthy, febrile or measles-vaccinated (not recorded which). No call exists for the J gene, whereas the V gene is TRGV5. The CDR3 DNA follows: TGTGCCACGGCTACCACCACTGGTTGGTTCGAGATATTT. Residues: CATATTTGWFEIF.